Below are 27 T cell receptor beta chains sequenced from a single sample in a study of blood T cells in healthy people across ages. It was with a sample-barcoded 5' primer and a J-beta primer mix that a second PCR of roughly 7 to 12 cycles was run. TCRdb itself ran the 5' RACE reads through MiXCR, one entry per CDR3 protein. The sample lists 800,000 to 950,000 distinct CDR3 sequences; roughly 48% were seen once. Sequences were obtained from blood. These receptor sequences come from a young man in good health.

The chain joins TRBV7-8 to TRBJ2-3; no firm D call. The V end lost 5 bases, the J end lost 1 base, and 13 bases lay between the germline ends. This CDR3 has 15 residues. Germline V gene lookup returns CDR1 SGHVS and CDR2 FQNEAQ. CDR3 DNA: TGTGCCAGCAGCCCAGTCTCCTGGGGCACAGATACGCAGTATTTT. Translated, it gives CASSPVSWGTDTQYF.

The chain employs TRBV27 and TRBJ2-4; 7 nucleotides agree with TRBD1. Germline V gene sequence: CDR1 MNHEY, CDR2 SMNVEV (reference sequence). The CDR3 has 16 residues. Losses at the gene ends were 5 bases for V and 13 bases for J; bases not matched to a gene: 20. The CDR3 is CASSKGLDRDHNEQYF. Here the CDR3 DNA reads TGTGCCAGCAGTAAAGGCCTAGACAGGGACCACAATGAGCAGTACTTC.

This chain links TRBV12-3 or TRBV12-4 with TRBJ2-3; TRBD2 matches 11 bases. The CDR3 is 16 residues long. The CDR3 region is CVCSLTSGSGADTQYF. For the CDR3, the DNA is TGTGTCTGCAGTTTAACTAGCGGGAGTGGCGCAGATACGCAGTATTTT.

CDR3 residues: CASSYSGEQQETQYF. CDR3 DNA sequence: TGTGCCAGCAGTTACAGCGGGGAACAACAAGAGACCCAGTACTTC. This chain uses TRBV6-6 with TRBJ2-5, with TRBD2 matching 7 bases. The V segment lost 2 bases and the J segment 2 bases; nucleotides outside the gene matches: 5. This CDR3 has 15 amino acids. Per germline, CDR1 MNHNY and CDR2 SVGAGI (reference sequence).

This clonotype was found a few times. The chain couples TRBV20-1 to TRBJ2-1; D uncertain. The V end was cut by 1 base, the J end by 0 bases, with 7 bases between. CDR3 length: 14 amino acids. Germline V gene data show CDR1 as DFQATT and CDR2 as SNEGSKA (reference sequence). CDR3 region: CSARGPLSYNEQFF. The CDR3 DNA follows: TGCAGTGCTAGAGGCCCCCTCTCCTACAATGAGCAGTTCTTC.

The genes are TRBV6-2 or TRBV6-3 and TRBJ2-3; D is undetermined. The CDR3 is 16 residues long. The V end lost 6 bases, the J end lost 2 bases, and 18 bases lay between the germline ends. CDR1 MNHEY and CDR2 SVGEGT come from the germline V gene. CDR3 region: CASRANPHRDTDTQYF. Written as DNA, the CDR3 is TGTGCCAGCAGAGCGAACCCTCACAGAGACACAGATACGCAGTATTTT.

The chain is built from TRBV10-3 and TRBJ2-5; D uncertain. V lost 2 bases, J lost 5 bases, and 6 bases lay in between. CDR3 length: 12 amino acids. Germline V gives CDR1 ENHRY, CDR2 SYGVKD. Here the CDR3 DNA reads TGTGCCATCAGTGAGCCCCAGGAGACCCAGTACTTC. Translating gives CAISEPQETQYF.

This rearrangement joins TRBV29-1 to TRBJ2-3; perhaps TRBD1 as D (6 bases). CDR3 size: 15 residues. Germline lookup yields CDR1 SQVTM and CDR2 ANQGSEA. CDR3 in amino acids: CSLRQGTIRTDTQYF. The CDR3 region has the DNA TGCAGTCTCAGGCAGGGGACAATAAGAACAGATACGCAGTATTTT.

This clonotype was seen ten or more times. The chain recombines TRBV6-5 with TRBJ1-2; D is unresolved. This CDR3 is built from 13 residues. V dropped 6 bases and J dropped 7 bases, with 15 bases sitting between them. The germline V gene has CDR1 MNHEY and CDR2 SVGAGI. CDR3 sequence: CASRTTGIGGYTF. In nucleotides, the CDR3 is TGTGCCAGCAGAACAACCGGTATAGGTGGCTACACCTTC.

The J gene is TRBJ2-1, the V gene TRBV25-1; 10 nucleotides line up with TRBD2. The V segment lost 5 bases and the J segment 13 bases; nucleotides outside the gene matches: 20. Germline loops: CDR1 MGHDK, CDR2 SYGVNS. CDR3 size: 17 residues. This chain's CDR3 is CASSPERGIAGGHVQFF. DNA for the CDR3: TGTGCCAGCAGTCCCGAAAGGGGGATAGCGGGGGGCCACGTCCAGTTCTTC.

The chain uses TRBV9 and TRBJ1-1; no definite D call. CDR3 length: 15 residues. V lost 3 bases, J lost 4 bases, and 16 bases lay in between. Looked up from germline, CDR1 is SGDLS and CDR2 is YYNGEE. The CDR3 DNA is TGTGCCAGCAGCGCCGGGAACCCTGAGATCACTGAAGCTTTCTTT. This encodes CASSAGNPEITEAFF. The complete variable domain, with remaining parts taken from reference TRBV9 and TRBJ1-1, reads DSGVTQTPKHLITATGQRVTLRCSPRSGDLSVYWYQQSLDQGLQFLIQYYNGEERAKGNILERFSAQQFPDLHSELNLSSLELGDSALYFCASSAGNPEITEAFFGQGTRLTVV.

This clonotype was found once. For the CDR3, the DNA is TGTGCCAGCAGCCTAAGGGAGAGTAAGGGAGAGACCCAGTACTTC. Its protein product is CASSLRESKGETQYF. The J gene is TRBJ2-5, the V gene TRBV12-3 or TRBV12-4; TRBD2 might be the D (5 bases). The CDR3 contains 15 residues. Trimming cost V 6 bases and J 4 bases, with 18 bases left between them.

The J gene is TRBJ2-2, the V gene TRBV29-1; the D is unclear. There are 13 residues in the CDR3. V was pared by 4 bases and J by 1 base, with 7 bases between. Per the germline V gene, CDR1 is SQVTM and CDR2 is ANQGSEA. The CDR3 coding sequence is TGCAGCGTTGTGAGAGAGAACACCGGGGAGCTGTTTTTT. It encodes CSVVRENTGELFF.

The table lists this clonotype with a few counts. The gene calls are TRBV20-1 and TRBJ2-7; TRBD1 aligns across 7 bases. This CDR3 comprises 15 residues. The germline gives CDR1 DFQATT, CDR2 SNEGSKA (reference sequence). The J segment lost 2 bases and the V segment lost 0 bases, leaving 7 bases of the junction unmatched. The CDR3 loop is CSARDTTGPTYEQYF. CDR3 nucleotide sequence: TGCAGTGCTAGAGATACGACAGGGCCGACCTACGAGCAGTACTTC.

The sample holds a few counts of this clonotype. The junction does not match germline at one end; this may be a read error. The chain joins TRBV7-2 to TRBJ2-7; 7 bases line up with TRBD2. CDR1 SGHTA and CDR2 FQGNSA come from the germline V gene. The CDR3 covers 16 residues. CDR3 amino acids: CASSLAGMGVSYEQYF. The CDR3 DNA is TGTGCCAGCAGTTTAGCGGGTATGGGGGTTTCCTACGAGCAGTACTTC.

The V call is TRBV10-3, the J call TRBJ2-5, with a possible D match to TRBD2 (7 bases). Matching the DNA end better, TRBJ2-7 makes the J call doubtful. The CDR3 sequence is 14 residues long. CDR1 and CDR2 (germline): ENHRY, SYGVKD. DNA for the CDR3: TGTGCCATCGGCGGGGGCGGGCAGATATACGAGCAGTACTTC. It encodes CAIGGGGQIYEQYF.

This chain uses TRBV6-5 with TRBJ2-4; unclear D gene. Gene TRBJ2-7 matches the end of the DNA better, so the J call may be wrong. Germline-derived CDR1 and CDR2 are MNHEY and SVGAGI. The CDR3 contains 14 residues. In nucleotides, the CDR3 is TGTGCCAGCAGTTACGAGGCCAGGAACTACGAGCAGTACTTC. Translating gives CASSYEARNYEQYF.

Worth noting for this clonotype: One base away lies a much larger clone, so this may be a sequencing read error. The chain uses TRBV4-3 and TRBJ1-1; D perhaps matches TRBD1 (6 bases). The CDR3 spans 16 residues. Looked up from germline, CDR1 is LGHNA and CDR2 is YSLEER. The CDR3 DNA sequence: TGCGCCAACAGCCAAATGGACACAGGGCCCGACACTGAAGCTTTCTTT. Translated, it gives CANSQMDTGPDTEAFF.

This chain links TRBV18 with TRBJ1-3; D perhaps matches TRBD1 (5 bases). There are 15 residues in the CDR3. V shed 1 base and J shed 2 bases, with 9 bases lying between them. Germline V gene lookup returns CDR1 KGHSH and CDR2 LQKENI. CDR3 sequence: CASSPQGGAGNTIYF. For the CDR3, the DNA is TGTGCCAGCTCACCACAAGGAGGGGCTGGAAACACCATATATTTT.

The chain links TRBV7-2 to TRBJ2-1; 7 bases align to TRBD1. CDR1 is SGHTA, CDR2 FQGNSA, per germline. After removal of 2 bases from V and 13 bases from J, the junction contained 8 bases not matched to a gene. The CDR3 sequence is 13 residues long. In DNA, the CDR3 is TGTGCCAGCAGCTTATCAGGGGGAGAGACCCAGTTCTTC. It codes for CASSLSGGETQFF. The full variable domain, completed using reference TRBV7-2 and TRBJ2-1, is GAGVSQSPSNKVTEKGKDVELRCDPISGHTALYWYRQSLGQGLEFLIYFQGNSAPDKSGLPSDRFSAERTGGSVSTLTIQRTQQEDSAVYLCASSLSGGETQFFGPGTRLTVL.

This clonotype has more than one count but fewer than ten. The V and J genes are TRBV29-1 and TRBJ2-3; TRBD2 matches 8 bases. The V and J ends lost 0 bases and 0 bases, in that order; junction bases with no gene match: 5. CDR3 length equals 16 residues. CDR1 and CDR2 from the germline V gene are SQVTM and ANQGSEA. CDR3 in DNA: TGCAGCGTTGAAGATTGGGGCGGGGGGAGCACAGATACGCAGTATTTT. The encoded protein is CSVEDWGGGSTDTQYF.

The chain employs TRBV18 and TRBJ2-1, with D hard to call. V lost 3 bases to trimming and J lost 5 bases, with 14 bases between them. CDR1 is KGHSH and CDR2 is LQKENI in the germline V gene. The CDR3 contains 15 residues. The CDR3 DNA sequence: TGTGCCAGCTCACCGGGGATAATAGTTGACAATGAGCAGTTCTTC. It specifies CASSPGIIVDNEQFF.

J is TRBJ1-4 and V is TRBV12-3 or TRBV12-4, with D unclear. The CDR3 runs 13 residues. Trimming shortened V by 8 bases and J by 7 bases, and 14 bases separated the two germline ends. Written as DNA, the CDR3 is TGTGCCAGCTTGGTAAATGCTCGTGAAAAACTGTTTTTT. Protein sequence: CASLVNAREKLFF.

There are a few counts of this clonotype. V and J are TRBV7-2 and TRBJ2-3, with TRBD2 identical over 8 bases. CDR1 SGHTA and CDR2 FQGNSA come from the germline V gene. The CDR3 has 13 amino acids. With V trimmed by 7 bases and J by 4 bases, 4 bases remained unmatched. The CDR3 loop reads CASNLAGADTQYF. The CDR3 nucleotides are TGTGCCAGCAATCTAGCGGGCGCAGATACGCAGTATTTT.

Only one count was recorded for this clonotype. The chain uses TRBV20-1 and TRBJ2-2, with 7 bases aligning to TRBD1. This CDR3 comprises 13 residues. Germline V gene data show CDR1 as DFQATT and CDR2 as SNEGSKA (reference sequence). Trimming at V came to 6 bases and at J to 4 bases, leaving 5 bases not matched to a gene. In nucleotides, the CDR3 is TGCAGTGCCCTCAGGGGGAGCACCGGGGAGCTGTTTTTT. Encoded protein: CSALRGSTGELFF.

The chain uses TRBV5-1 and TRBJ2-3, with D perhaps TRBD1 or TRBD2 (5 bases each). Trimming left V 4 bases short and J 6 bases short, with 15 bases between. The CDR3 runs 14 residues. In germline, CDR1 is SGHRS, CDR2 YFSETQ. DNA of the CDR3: TGCGCCAGCAGCCCGGCCGGGGCAGGCGATACGCAGTATTTT. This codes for CASSPAGAGDTQYF.

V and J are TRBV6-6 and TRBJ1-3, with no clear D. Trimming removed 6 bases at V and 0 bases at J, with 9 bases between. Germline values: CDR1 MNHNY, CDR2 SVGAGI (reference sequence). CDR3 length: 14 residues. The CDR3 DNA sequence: TGTGCCAGCAGCCCCCTCAGCTCTGGAAACACCATATATTTT. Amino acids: CASSPLSSGNTIYF.